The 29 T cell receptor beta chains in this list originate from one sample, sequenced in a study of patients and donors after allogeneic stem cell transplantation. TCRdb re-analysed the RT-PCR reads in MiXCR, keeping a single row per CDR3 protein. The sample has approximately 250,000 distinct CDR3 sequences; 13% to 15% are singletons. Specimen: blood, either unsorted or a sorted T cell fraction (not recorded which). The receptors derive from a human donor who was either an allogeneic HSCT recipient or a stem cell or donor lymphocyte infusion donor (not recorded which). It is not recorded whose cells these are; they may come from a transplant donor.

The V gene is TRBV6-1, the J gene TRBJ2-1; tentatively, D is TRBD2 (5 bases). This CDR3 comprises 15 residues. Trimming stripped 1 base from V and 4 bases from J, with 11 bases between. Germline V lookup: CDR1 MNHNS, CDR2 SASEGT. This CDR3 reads CASSEVGVGYNEQFF. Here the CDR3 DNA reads TGTGCCAGCAGTGAAGTCGGGGTAGGGTACAATGAGCAGTTCTTC.

CDR3 in amino acids: CSVLKLEGRWYEQYF. The CDR3 DNA is TGCAGCGTTCTTAAGTTGGAGGGCAGGTGGTACGAGCAGTACTTC. This chain links TRBV29-1 with TRBJ2-7; perhaps TRBD2 as D (6 bases). Per the germline V gene, CDR1 is SQVTM and CDR2 is ANQGSEA. V was shortened by 5 bases and J by 4 bases, with 21 bases between the two germline ends. This CDR3 is 15 amino acids long.

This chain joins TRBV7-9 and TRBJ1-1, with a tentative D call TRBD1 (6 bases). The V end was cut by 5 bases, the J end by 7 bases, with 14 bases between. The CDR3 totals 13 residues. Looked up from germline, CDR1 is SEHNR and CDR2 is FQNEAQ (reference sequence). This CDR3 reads CASSTQGWGEAFF. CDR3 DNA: TGTGCCAGCAGCACACAGGGTTGGGGTGAAGCTTTCTTT.

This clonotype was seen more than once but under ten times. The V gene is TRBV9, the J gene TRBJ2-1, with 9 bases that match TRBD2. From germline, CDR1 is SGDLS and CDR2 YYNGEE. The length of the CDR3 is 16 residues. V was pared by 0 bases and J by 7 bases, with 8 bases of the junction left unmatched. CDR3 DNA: TGTGCCAGCAGCGTAGTCGGCGGGGGGGCCCGGAATGAGCAGTTCTTC. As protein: CASSVVGGGARNEQFF.

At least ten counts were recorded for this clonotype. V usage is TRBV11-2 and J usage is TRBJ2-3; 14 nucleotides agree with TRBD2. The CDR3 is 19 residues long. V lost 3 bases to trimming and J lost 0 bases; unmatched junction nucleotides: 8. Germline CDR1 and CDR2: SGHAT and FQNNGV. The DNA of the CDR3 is TGTGCCAGCAGCTTCGGACTAGCGGGGGGTATATCTAGCACAGATACGCAGTATTTT. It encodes CASSFGLAGGISSTDTQYF. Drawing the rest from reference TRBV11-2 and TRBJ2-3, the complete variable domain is EAGVAQSPRYKIIEKRQSVAFWCNPISGHATLYWYQQILGQGPKLLIQFQNNGVVDDSQLPKDRFSAERLKGVDSTLKIQPAKLEDSAVYLCASSFGLAGGISSTDTQYFGPGTRLTVL.

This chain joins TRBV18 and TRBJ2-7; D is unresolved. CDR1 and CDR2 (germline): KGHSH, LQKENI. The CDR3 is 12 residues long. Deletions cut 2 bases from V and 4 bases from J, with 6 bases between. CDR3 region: CASSPNNYEQYF. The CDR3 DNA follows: TGTGCCAGCTCACCAAACAATTACGAGCAGTACTTC.

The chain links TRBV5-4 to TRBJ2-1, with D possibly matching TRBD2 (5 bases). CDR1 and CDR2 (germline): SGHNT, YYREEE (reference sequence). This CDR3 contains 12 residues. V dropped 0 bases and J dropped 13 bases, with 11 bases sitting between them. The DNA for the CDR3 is TGTGCCAGCAGCTTGGATTGGACTTATCAGTTCTTC. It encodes CASSLDWTYQFF.

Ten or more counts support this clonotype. Here the CDR3 reads CASSSSGGQYEQYF. CDR3 DNA sequence: TGTGCCAGCAGCTCTAGCGGGGGACAGTACGAGCAGTACTTC. The chain combines TRBV7-2 with TRBJ2-7; 10 bases match TRBD2. The CDR3 contains 14 residues. Germline assignment: CDR1 SGHTA and CDR2 FQGNSA. After removal of 4 bases from V and 4 bases from J, the junction contained 4 bases not matched to a gene.

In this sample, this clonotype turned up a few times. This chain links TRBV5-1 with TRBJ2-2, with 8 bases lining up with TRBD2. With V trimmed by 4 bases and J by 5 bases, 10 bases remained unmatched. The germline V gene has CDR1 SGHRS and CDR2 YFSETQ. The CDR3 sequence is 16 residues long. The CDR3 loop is CASSPRRSGGTGELFF. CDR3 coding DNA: TGCGCCAGCAGCCCACGAAGGTCGGGAGGGACCGGGGAGCTGTTTTTT.

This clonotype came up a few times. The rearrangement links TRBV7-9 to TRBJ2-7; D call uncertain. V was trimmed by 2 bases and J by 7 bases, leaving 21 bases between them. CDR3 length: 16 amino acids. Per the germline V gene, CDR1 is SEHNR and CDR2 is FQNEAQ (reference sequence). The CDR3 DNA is TGTGCCAGCAGCTTACCGTTGACCGTTCTAATCGAAGAGCAGTACTTC. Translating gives CASSLPLTVLIEEQYF.

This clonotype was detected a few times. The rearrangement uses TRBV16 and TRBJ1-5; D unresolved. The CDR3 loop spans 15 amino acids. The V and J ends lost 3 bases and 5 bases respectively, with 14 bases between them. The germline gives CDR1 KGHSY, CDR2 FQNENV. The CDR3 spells CASSHQPRWDQPQHF. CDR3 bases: TGTGCCAGCAGCCATCAACCTCGATGGGATCAGCCCCAGCATTTT.

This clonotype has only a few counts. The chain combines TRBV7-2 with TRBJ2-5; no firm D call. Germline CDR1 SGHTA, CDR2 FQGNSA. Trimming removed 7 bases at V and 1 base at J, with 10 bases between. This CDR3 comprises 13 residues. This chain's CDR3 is CASKKRTQETQYF. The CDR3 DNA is TGTGCCAGCAAAAAACGCACCCAAGAGACCCAGTACTTC.

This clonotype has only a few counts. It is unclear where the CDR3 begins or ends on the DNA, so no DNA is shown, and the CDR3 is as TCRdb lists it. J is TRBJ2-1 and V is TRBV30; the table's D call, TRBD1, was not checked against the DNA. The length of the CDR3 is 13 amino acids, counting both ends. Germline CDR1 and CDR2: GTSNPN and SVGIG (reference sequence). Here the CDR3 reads CAWSSGRADEQFF.

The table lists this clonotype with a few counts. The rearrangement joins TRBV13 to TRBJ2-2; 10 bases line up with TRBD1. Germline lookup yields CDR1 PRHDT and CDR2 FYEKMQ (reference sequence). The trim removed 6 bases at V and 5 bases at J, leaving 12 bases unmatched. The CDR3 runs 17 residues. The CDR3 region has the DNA TGTGCCAGCAGTGGACAGGGGGTACCCATATGGACCGGGGAGCTGTTTTTT. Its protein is CASSGQGVPIWTGELFF.

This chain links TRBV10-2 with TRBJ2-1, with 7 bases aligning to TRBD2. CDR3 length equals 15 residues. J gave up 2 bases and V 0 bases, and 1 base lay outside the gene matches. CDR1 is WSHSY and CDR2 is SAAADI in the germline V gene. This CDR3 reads CASSESGGAYNEQFF. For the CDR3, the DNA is TGCGCCAGCAGTGAGTCGGGGGGGGCCTACAATGAGCAGTTCTTC.

CDR3 region: CASSLDREVNGYTF. For the CDR3, the DNA is TGCGCCAGCAGCTTGGACAGGGAAGTGAATGGCTACACCTTC. The chain combines TRBV5-1 with TRBJ1-2, with a weak D call TRBD1 (6 bases). The CDR3 consists of 14 residues. CDR1 and CDR2 from the germline V gene are SGHRS and YFSETQ. V lost 0 bases, J lost 6 bases, and 12 bases lay in between. Combining the CDR3 with reference TRBV5-1 and TRBJ1-2 gives the whole variable domain KAGVTQTPRYLIKTRGQQVTLSCSPISGHRSVSWYQQTPGQGLQFLFEYFSETQRNKGNFPGRFSGRQFSNSRSEMNVSTLELGDSALYLCASSLDREVNGYTFGSGTRLTVV.

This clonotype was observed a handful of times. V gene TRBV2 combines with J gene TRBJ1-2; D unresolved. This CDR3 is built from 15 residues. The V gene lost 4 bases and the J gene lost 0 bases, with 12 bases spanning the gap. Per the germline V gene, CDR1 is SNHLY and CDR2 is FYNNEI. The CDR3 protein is CASSGPGFTNYGYTF. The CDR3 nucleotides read TGTGCCAGCAGTGGTCCCGGGTTTACTAACTATGGCTACACCTTC.

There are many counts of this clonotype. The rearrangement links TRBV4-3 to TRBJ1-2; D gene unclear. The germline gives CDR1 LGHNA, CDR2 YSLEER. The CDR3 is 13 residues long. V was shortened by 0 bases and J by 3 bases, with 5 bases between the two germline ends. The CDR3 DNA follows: TGCGCCAGCAGCCAAGAGGTGGACTATGGCTACACCTTC. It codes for CASSQEVDYGYTF.

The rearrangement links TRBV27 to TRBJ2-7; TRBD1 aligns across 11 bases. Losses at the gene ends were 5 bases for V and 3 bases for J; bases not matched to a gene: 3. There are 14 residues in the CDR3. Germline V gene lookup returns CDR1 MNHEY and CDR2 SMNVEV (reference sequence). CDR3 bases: TGTGCCAGCAGTGTCGGGACAGGGGGCTACGAGCAGTACTTC. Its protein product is CASSVGTGGYEQYF.

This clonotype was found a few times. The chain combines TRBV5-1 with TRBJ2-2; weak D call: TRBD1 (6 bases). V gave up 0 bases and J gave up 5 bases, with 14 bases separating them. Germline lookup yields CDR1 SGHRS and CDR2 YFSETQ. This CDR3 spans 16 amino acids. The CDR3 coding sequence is TGCGCCAGCAGCTTGGGACAGGTCTATGGTACCGGGGAGCTGTTTTTT. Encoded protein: CASSLGQVYGTGELFF.

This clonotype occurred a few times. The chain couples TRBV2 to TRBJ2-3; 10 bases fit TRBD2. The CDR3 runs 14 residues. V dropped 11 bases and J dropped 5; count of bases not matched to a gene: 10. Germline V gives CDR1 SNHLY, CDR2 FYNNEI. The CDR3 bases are TGTGCCGGACAAAGCGGGGGGGCTAAAGATACGCAGTATTTT. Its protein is CAGQSGGAKDTQYF. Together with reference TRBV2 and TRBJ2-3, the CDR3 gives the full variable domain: EPEVTQTPSHQVTQMGQEVILRCVPISNHLYFYWYRQILGQKVEFLVSFYNNEISEKSEIFDDQFSVERPDGSNFTLKIRSTKLEDSAMYFCAGQSGGAKDTQYFGPGTRLTVL.

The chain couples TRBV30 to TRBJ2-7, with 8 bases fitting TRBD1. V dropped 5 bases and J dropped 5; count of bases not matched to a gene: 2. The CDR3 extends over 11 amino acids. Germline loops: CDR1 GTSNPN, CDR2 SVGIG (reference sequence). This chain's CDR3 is CAWVDRDEQYF. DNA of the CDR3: TGTGCCTGGGTGGACAGGGACGAGCAGTACTTC.

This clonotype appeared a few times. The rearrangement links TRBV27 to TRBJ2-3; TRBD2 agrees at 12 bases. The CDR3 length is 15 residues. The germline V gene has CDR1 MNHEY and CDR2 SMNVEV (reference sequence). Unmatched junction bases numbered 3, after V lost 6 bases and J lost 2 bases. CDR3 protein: CASRGLAGYTDTQYF. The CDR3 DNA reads TGTGCCAGCAGGGGACTAGCGGGCTACACAGATACGCAGTATTTT.

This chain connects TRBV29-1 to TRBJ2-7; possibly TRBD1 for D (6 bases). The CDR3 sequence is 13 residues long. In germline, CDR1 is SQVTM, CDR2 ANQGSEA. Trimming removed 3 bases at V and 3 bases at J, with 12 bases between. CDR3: CSVETGHHYEQYF. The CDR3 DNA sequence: TGCAGCGTTGAGACGGGACACCACTACGAGCAGTACTTC.

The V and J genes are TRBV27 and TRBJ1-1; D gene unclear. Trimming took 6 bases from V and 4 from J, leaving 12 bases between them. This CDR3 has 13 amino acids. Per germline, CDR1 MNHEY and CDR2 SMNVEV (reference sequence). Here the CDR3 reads CASRSRGVTEAFF. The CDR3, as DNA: TGTGCCAGCAGGTCGCGGGGAGTCACTGAAGCTTTCTTT.

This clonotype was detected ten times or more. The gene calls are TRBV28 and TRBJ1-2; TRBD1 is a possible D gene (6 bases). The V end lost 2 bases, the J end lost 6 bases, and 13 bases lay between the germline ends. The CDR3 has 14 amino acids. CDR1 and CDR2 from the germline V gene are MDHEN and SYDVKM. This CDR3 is CASSLGKQGHGYTF. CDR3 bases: TGTGCCAGCAGTTTAGGAAAACAGGGCCATGGCTACACCTTC.

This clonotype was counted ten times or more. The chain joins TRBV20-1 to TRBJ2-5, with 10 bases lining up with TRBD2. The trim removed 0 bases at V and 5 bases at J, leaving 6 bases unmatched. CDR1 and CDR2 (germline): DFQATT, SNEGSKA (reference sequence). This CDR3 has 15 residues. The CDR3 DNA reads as TGCAGTGCTAGAGACCGAATACTAGCGGGGGAGACCCAGTACTTC. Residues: CSARDRILAGETQYF.

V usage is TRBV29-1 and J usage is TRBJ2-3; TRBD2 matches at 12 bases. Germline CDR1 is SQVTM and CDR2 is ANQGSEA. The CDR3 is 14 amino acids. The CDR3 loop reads CSSSGRARTDTQYF. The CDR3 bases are TGCAGTTCTAGCGGGAGGGCGCGCACAGATACGCAGTATTTT.

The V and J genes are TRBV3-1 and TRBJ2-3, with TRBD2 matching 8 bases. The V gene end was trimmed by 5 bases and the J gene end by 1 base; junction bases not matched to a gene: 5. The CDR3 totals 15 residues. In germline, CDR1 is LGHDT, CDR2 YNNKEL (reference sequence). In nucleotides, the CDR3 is TGTGCCAGCAGCAATAGCGGGGCCGGCACAGATACGCAGTATTTT. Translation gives CASSNSGAGTDTQYF.